The entry that follows covers one T cell receptor beta chain sequence. CDR1 and CDR2 from the germline V gene are MNHEY and SMNVEV (reference sequence). V was clipped by 3 bases and J by 1 base, with 9 bases between them. The length of the CDR3 is 14 residues. The sample originates from a study of blood T cell repertoires in COVID-19. Only in-frame clones appear in the TCRdb table, and some are missing; sequencing was by immunoSEQ multiplex PCR. The profile shows fewer than 60,000 clones, approximately 80% of them singletons. Sequenced input: peripheral blood. V usage is TRBV27 and J usage is TRBJ1-1, with D possibly being TRBD1 (5 bases). This clonotype originated in a man aged 25-45 years with COVID-19, enrolled during active disease. The CDR3 loop is CASSLEGKNTEAFF. CDR3 in DNA: TGTGCCAGCAGTTTGGAGGGGAAGAACACTGAAGCTTTCTTT.